These 8 T cell receptor beta chains were sequenced from one sample in a study of siplizumab effects on memory and regulatory T cells. The protocol was immunoSEQ multiplex PCR, while the TCRdb copy is restricted to in-frame clones and leaves out a portion. The profile shows some 100,000 clones, around 94% of them singletons. The specimen sequenced was Tregs sorted from blood. Source of these receptors: a human donor in good health.

The gene calls are TRBV4-1 and TRBJ2-3; D tentatively reads TRBD1 or TRBD2 (5 bases each). V was pared by 1 base and J by 2 bases, with 10 bases between. From germline, CDR1 is MGHRA and CDR2 YSYEKL. This CDR3 spans 15 amino acids. The CDR3 nucleotides read TGCGCCAGCAGCCAAGTGGGGGTGTACACAGATACGCAGTATTTT. It translates to CASSQVGVYTDTQYF.

V is TRBV19 and J is TRBJ2-7; TRBD2 matches 10 bases. This CDR3 comprises 18 residues. CDR1 is LNHDA, CDR2 SQIVND, per germline (reference sequence). With 4 bases clipped from V and 4 bases from J, the junction kept 16 bases outside the gene matches. CDR3 coding DNA: TGTGCCAGTAGTAGAAACCCAGCGGGAGGGCCGCAAAAATACGAGCAGTACTTC. Translated, it gives CASSRNPAGGPQKYEQYF.

The V and J genes are TRBV27 and TRBJ2-1, with TRBD2 matching over 9 bases. V shed 5 bases, J shed 12 bases, and the junction held 14 bases outside the gene matches. Germline-derived CDR1 and CDR2 are MNHEY and SMNVEV (reference sequence). This CDR3 has 15 amino acids. This CDR3 reads CASSLRLAEGSAQFF. As DNA, the CDR3 is TGTGCCAGCAGTCTAAGACTAGCGGAGGGGTCGGCGCAGTTCTTC.

This chain joins TRBV20-1 and TRBJ2-5, with D unclear. CDR1 and CDR2 from the germline V gene are DFQATT and SNEGSKA (reference sequence). The CDR3 spans 11 residues. Trimming cost V 8 bases and J 5 bases, with 12 bases left between them. CDR3 protein: CSPLLEETQYF. CDR3 bases: TGCAGTCCTCTCCTGGAGGAGACCCAGTACTTC.

CDR3 nucleotides: TGTGCCAGCAGCTTCAACCCTAGCACCGAGCAGTACTTC. Translation gives CASSFNPSTEQYF. J is TRBJ2-7 and V is TRBV7-9; D may be TRBD2 (5 bases). Germline V gene lookup returns CDR1 SEHNR and CDR2 FQNEAQ (reference sequence). V was clipped by 3 bases and J by 6 bases, with 12 bases between them. The CDR3 covers 13 residues.

V usage is TRBV5-6 and J usage is TRBJ1-3; D is unclear. This CDR3 has 14 residues. Germline lookup yields CDR1 SGHDT and CDR2 YYEEEE. Trimming took off 1 base at V and 4 bases at J, with 9 bases between the two ends. The CDR3 DNA is TGTGCCAGCAGCTTGTACGGATCCGGAAACACCATATATTTT. Its translation: CASSLYGSGNTIYF.

This rearrangement joins TRBV28 to TRBJ2-5, with no clear D. With 3 bases removed from V and 5 bases from J, the gap between germline ends came to 16 bases. This CDR3 is 15 amino acids long. The germline gives CDR1 MDHEN, CDR2 SYDVKM. This CDR3 reads CASSFLAGGLETQYF. The CDR3 bases are TGTGCCAGCAGTTTCTTAGCAGGCGGCTTGGAGACCCAGTACTTC.

This chain uses TRBV14 with TRBJ2-2, with TRBD2 matching over 9 bases. Germline CDR1 is SGHDN and CDR2 is FVKESK. The CDR3 sequence is 17 residues long. V shed 4 bases, J shed 1 base, and the junction held 7 bases outside the gene matches. This CDR3 reads CASSRLMTSGNTGELFF. CDR3 nucleotide sequence: TGTGCCAGCAGCCGATTAATGACTAGCGGGAACACCGGGGAGCTGTTTTTT.